This TCR beta chain is drawn from a study of siplizumab effects on memory and regulatory T cells. Concerning this clone: The sample has other DNA sequences that encode this CDR3 too.

Sequencing used immunoSEQ multiplex PCR; TCRdb keeps in-frame clones, though not all of them. The data hold some 100,000 clones, with 90% to 95% observed a single time. The sample comprised Tregs sorted from blood. This sequence originates from a human donor in good health.

This CDR3 is CASSGDRQRYGYTF. The CDR3 DNA is TGTGCCAGCAGTGGGGACAGGCAACGCTATGGCTACACCTTC. The V and J genes are TRBV2 and TRBJ1-2; 8 nucleotides match TRBD1. Germline-derived CDR1 and CDR2 are SNHLY and FYNNEI. This CDR3 has 14 amino acids. After removal of 4 bases from V and 4 bases from J, the junction contained 5 bases not matched to a gene.